The 13 T cell receptor beta chains listed next were all sequenced from one sample in a study of Ad26.COV2.S vaccination and SARS-CoV-2 variants. Using immunoSEQ multiplex PCR, the repertoire was profiled, and TCRdb retains in-frame clones only, with some absent. The sample shows hundreds of thousands of clones, approximately 89% of them seen only once. Treatment indicated: 15 to 20 received Ad26.COV2.S at low or high dose, single or two shots; several received placebo; per-sample allocation not given. Samples were taken on day 63 after the first vaccine or placebo injection. Specimen: peripheral blood, collected in a trial of Ad26.COV2.S vaccine versus placebo. The receptor source for this set is a person between 18 and 65 years old who received the Ad26.COV2.S COVID-19 vaccine or a placebo.

This chain uses TRBV9 with TRBJ2-1; no clear D gene. V was trimmed by 4 bases and J by 3 bases, leaving 11 bases between them. Germline assignment: CDR1 SGDLS and CDR2 YYNGEE. The CDR3 sequence is 14 residues long. The CDR3 sequence: CASSTSLDYNEQFF. CDR3 nucleotides: TGTGCCAGCAGCACCAGTCTAGACTACAATGAGCAGTTCTTC.

The J gene is TRBJ2-1, the V gene TRBV5-8; 10 bases match TRBD2. Trimming removed 3 bases from V and 1 base from J; junction bases left unmatched: 4. Germline CDR1 reads SGHTS; CDR2 reads YDEGEE. This CDR3 contains 16 residues. DNA for the CDR3: TGTGCCAGCAGCTACAAGCGGGGGGGGTCCTACAATGAGCAGTTCTTC. It codes for CASSYKRGGSYNEQFF.

The chain uses TRBV18 and TRBJ1-5; D might be TRBD1 (5 bases). CDR1 and CDR2 (germline): KGHSH, LQKENI. This CDR3 spans 15 amino acids. Trimming stripped 4 bases from V and 3 bases from J, with 13 bases between. For the CDR3, the DNA is TGTGCCAGCTCACTCGGGGGAGGGGCCAATCAGCCCCAGCATTTT. This codes for CASSLGGGANQPQHF.

This chain's CDR3 is CASFKGITETQYF. The CDR3 DNA reads as TGTGCCAGCTTTAAAGGCATCACAGAGACCCAGTACTTC. This chain uses TRBV28 with TRBJ2-5; D gene unclear. The length of the CDR3 is 13 residues. Germline loops: CDR1 MDHEN, CDR2 SYDVKM. Trimming pared 8 bases from V and 4 bases from J, leaving 14 bases between.

V is TRBV11-2 and J is TRBJ2-5, with D possibly TRBD1 on 6 matching bases. The CDR3 is made up of 14 amino acids. Trimming pared 5 bases from V and 2 bases from J, leaving 12 bases between. CDR1 SGHAT and CDR2 FQNNGV come from the germline V gene. In DNA, the CDR3 is TGTGCCAGCAGCCACGGACAGACACAAGAGACCCAGTACTTC. Translated: CASSHGQTQETQYF.

This clone was recorded only once. J is TRBJ2-1 and V is TRBV15; D uncertain. V shed 5 bases and J shed 8 bases, with 10 bases lying between them. The germline CDR1 and CDR2 sequences are LNHNV and YYDKDF (reference sequence). This CDR3 comprises 12 residues. As DNA, the CDR3 is TGTGCCACCAGCCCCCTTCGCGATGAGCAGTTCTTC. It translates to CATSPLRDEQFF.

This clone appeared a single time. This sequence joins TRBV9 and TRBJ1-1; tentative D call: TRBD1 (6 bases). CDR3 size: 14 residues. V dropped 7 bases and J dropped 4 bases, with 17 bases sitting between them. Germline V CDR1 and CDR2: SGDLS, YYNGEE. CDR3: CASSHNTGITEAFF. CDR3 bases: TGTGCCAGCTCCCATAATACAGGGATCACTGAAGCTTTCTTT. The full variable domain, with the rest looked up from reference TRBV9 and TRBJ1-1, is DSGVTQTPKHLITATGQRVTLRCSPRSGDLSVYWYQQSLDQGLQFLIQYYNGEERAKGNILERFSAQQFPDLHSELNLSSLELGDSALYFCASSHNTGITEAFFGQGTRLTVV.

J is TRBJ2-3 and V is TRBV18; 9 bases map to TRBD2. Losses at the gene ends were 3 bases for V and 3 bases for J; bases not matched to a gene: 1. The CDR3 totals 14 residues. Germline V gives CDR1 KGHSH, CDR2 LQKENI. Written as DNA, the CDR3 is TGTGCCAGCTCACCGGGACTAGCAACAGATACGCAGTATTTT. Its protein is CASSPGLATDTQYF.

CDR3 sequence: CASSFREAGAYEQYF. CDR3 nucleotide sequence: TGTGCCAGCAGCTTTAGAGAGGCGGGGGCCTACGAGCAGTACTTC. The chain combines TRBV5-6 with TRBJ2-7; 7 bases are a match to TRBD2. CDR3 length: 15 amino acids. V dropped 2 bases and J dropped 2; count of bases not matched to a gene: 7. Germline assignment: CDR1 SGHDT and CDR2 YYEEEE.

The CDR3 DNA follows: TGTGCCATCCGAGGGCTGACAGGGATCACTGAAGCTTTCTTT. This sequence encodes CAIRGLTGITEAFF. The chain links TRBV10-3 to TRBJ1-1, with 7 positions matching TRBD1. This CDR3 spans 14 amino acids. Per germline, CDR1 ENHRY and CDR2 SYGVKD. With 8 bases clipped from V and 4 bases from J, the junction kept 10 bases outside the gene matches.

The chain combines TRBV15 with TRBJ1-1; no reliable D call. This CDR3 has 15 amino acids. CDR1 is LNHNV and CDR2 is YYDKDF in the germline V gene (reference sequence). V was pared by 0 bases and J by 5 bases, with 13 bases between. The DNA for the CDR3 is TGTGCCACCAGCAGAGATCGGCAGTTGGGGACTGAAGCTTTCTTT. It is translated as CATSRDRQLGTEAFF.

This sequence joins TRBV13 and TRBJ2-3; 11 positions agree with TRBD2. V shed 5 bases, J shed 0 bases, and the junction held 10 bases outside the gene matches. There are 18 residues in the CDR3. CDR1 PRHDT and CDR2 FYEKMQ come from the germline V gene (reference sequence). CDR3 in amino acids: CASSQSVAGGRSTDTQYF. The CDR3 nucleotides are TGTGCCAGCAGCCAAAGTGTAGCGGGGGGGCGGAGCACAGATACGCAGTATTTT.

This chain connects TRBV7-8 to TRBJ2-7; D uncertain. V gave up 6 bases and J gave up 3 bases, with 12 bases separating them. This CDR3 has 13 residues. Looked up from germline, CDR1 is SGHVS and CDR2 is FQNEAQ. The CDR3 DNA reads as TGTGCCAGCAGTAGGGCGGCCCGCTACGAGCAGTACGTC. This encodes CASSRAARYEQYV.